The 28 T cell receptor beta chains reported below all come from one sample, sequenced in a study of CD8 T cells in Susac syndrome. RNA amounts of roughly 0.45 to 1 ug underwent reverse transcription with random hexamers. Via MiXCR, TCRdb re-called the immunoSEQ multiplex PCR reads, giving one row per CDR3 protein. Of under 200,000 distinct CDR3 sequences listed, around 95% are singletons. The sequenced sample consisted of CD4+ T cells from PBMCs. These receptors were taken from a human donor in good health.

In its sample, this clonotype was seen a few times. The junction and the germline gene differ at one end; a read error may be behind it. This chain links TRBV7-7 with TRBJ2-1, with 9 bases lining up with TRBD1. The CDR3 spans 13 residues. Germline V gene lookup returns CDR1 SSHAT and CDR2 FNYEAQ (reference sequence). CDR3 nucleotides: TGTGCTAGCAGCTTAGACAGGGGGAATGAGCAGTTCTTC. Protein product: CASSLDRGNEQFF.

The chain joins TRBV9 to TRBJ2-3; D is possibly TRBD2 (6 bases). Germline V gene data show CDR1 as SGDLS and CDR2 as YYNGEE. The CDR3 runs to 15 residues. Trimming took 3 bases from V and 0 from J, leaving 11 bases between them. CDR3 amino acids: CASSAGGTSTDTQYF. The DNA for the CDR3 is TGTGCCAGCAGCGCCGGGGGTACTAGCACAGATACGCAGTATTTT.

The gene calls are TRBV28 and TRBJ2-1; D is unclear. CDR1 is MDHEN, CDR2 SYDVKM, per germline. The length of the CDR3 is 14 residues. Between the trimmed V and J ends, which lost 3 bases and 6 bases, there was a span of 12 bases. This chain's CDR3 is CASSFGQVGNEQFF. In DNA, the CDR3 is TGTGCCAGCAGTTTCGGGCAGGTCGGCAATGAGCAGTTCTTC.

This clonotype has only one observation. The DNA of the CDR3 is TGTGCCAGCACCTCGCTCGGCGCAGGCGAGCAGTACTTC. It yields the protein CASTSLGAGEQYF. The J gene is TRBJ2-7, the V gene TRBV3-1; D unclear. V was cut by 7 bases and J by 6 bases, with 16 bases left in between. This CDR3 contains 13 residues. Germline values: CDR1 LGHDT, CDR2 YNNKEL (reference sequence).

The chain couples TRBV7-8 to TRBJ1-2, with D perhaps matching TRBD1 (5 bases). The ends were cut back, 1 base at V and 4 bases at J, with 10 bases in the middle. CDR3 length: 14 residues. Germline CDR1 SGHVS, CDR2 FQNEAQ. CDR3 residues: CASSLVDKIYGYTF. CDR3 DNA sequence: TGTGCCAGCAGCTTAGTGGACAAGATCTATGGCTACACCTTC.

The rearrangement links TRBV7-2 to TRBJ2-5; 15 nucleotides agree with TRBD2. The CDR3 is 15 amino acids. The germline CDR1 and CDR2 sequences are SGHTA and FQGNSA. V was pared by 6 bases and J by 5 bases, with 4 bases of the junction left unmatched. CDR3 in DNA: TGTGCCAGCAGTCGGACTAGCGGGGGGGCTGAGACCCAGTACTTC. This gives the protein CASSRTSGGAETQYF. Looking up the rest from reference TRBV7-2 and TRBJ2-5 gives the full variable domain: GAGVSQSPSNKVTEKGKDVELRCDPISGHTALYWYRQSLGQGLEFLIYFQGNSAPDKSGLPSDRFSAERTGGSVSTLTIQRTQQEDSAVYLCASSRTSGGAETQYFGPGTRLLVL.

The genes are TRBV5-1 and TRBJ1-5; D is unclear. V lost 0 bases and J lost 3, with 13 bases in between. The CDR3 is 16 residues long. Germline V CDR1 and CDR2: SGHRS, YFSETQ. CDR3 coding DNA: TGCGCCAGCAGCTTGGAGGGAGGAAGTCTCAATCAGCCCCAGCATTTT. Translated, it gives CASSLEGGSLNQPQHF.

The chain employs TRBV12-3 or TRBV12-4 and TRBJ2-7; 7 bases match TRBD2. This CDR3 has 14 residues. Trimming at V came to 5 bases and at J to 2 bases, leaving 6 bases not matched to a gene. The CDR3 DNA is TGTGCCAGCAGTCCCGGGACTACACCCTACGAGCAGTACGTC. This translates into CASSPGTTPYEQYV.

This chain links TRBV25-1 with TRBJ2-7; D is undetermined. The CDR3 has 13 amino acids. CDR1 is MGHDK, CDR2 SYGVNS, per germline. V lost 5 bases, J lost 1 base, and 9 bases lay in between. As DNA, the CDR3 is TGTGCCAGCAGTAGATTCGGATCCTACGAGCAGTACTTC. It specifies CASSRFGSYEQYF.

The V and J genes are TRBV6-2 or TRBV6-3 and TRBJ2-1; the D is unclear. The CDR3 loop spans 12 amino acids. Trimming cost V 2 bases and J 9 bases, with 8 bases left between them. CDR1 and CDR2 from the germline V gene are MNHEY and SVGEGT. CDR3 loop: CASSYGLGEQFF. The CDR3 DNA reads TGTGCCAGCAGTTACGGGTTGGGTGAGCAGTTCTTC.

This sequence joins TRBV2 and TRBJ2-7, with TRBD1 as a possible D gene (6 bases). Deletions cut 5 bases from V and 1 base from J, with 12 bases between. Per germline, CDR1 SNHLY and CDR2 FYNNEI. The CDR3 is 14 amino acids. The CDR3 sequence is CASSHPQGSYEQYF. CDR3 nucleotides: TGTGCCAGCAGTCACCCACAGGGATCCTACGAGCAGTACTTC.

The rearrangement joins TRBV7-2 to TRBJ2-3; 10 bases match TRBD2. Germline CDR1 is SGHTA and CDR2 is FQGNSA. The CDR3 consists of 15 residues. Trimming at V came to 4 bases and at J to 8 bases, leaving 9 bases not matched to a gene. The CDR3: CASSSGGASGGTQYF. DNA of the CDR3: TGTGCCAGCAGCTCGGGTGGGGCTAGCGGGGGTACGCAGTATTTT.

This clonotype is a singleton in its sample. This chain joins TRBV18 and TRBJ2-5; D unresolved. The CDR3 totals 13 residues. Trimming left V 4 bases short and J 5 bases short, with 11 bases between. Germline CDR1 is KGHSH and CDR2 is LQKENI. Here the CDR3 reads CASSRSGMETQYF. CDR3 nucleotides: TGTGCCAGCTCACGGTCAGGAATGGAGACCCAGTACTTC.

This rearrangement joins TRBV12-3 or TRBV12-4 to TRBJ2-1; D gene uncertain. V lost 6 bases and J lost 5, with 5 bases in between. The CDR3 runs to 11 residues. DNA of the CDR3: TGTGCCAGCAGGGAAAACAATGAGCAGTTCTTC. Translating it yields CASRENNEQFF.

The rearrangement links TRBV6-1 to TRBJ2-1; tentatively, D is TRBD2 (6 bases). Trimming cost V 7 bases and J 4 bases, with 14 bases left between them. Germline CDR1 reads MNHNS; CDR2 reads SASEGT. This CDR3 has 14 amino acids. CDR3 in amino acids: CASTQRRGYNEQFF. As DNA, the CDR3 is TGTGCCAGCACACAGCGGAGGGGATACAATGAGCAGTTCTTC.

The chain couples TRBV4-1 to TRBJ1-5, with 7 bases lining up with TRBD1. V lost 4 bases and J lost 2; bases outside the gene matches: 11. This CDR3 has 17 amino acids. Germline V gene sequence: CDR1 MGHRA, CDR2 YSYEKL. CDR3 in DNA: TGCGCCAGCAGCCCCATACTAGGGGGCGGTGGCAATCAGCCCCAGCATTTT. Translating gives CASSPILGGGGNQPQHF.

The V gene is TRBV6-5, the J gene TRBJ1-4; D not resolved. This CDR3 has 14 residues. Trimming stripped 2 bases from V and 7 bases from J, with 11 bases between. Germline V gene lookup returns CDR1 MNHEY and CDR2 SVGAGI. The CDR3 DNA sequence: TGTGCCAGCAGTTACGGCCCAGTGCGTGAAAAACTGTTTTTT. Translated, it gives CASSYGPVREKLFF.

The V call is TRBV10-3, the J call TRBJ1-2; 7 bases align to TRBD1. V lost 3 bases and J lost 6; bases outside the gene matches: 7. The CDR3 runs 14 residues. The germline CDR1 and CDR2 sequences are ENHRY and SYGVKD. The CDR3 nucleotides read TGTGCCATCAGTGACCCGACAGGGAGGGATGGCTACACCTTC. Translating gives CAISDPTGRDGYTF.

The chain joins TRBV5-1 to TRBJ2-5; D is unclear. CDR1 and CDR2 (germline): SGHRS, YFSETQ. This CDR3 comprises 14 residues. With 4 bases removed from V and 5 bases from J, the gap between germline ends came to 15 bases. Here the CDR3 DNA reads TGCGCCAGCAGCCTTAACGCTGCAGCGGAGACCCAGTACTTC. Translating gives CASSLNAAAETQYF.

This CDR3 is CSARVPGRGVQYF. The CDR3 DNA reads TGCAGTGCTAGAGTACCGGGTCGGGGGGTCCAGTACTTC. The chain has TRBV20-1 and TRBJ2-5; TRBD2 aligns across 7 bases. Germline CDR1 reads DFQATT; CDR2 reads SNEGSKA (reference sequence). This CDR3 region has 13 residues. V was clipped by 1 base and J by 10 bases; unmatched bases: 9.

V is TRBV29-1 and J is TRBJ2-3; possible D gene TRBD2, 6 bases. Germline assignment: CDR1 SQVTM and CDR2 ANQGSEA. Trimming took 4 bases from V and 5 from J, leaving 10 bases between them. The CDR3 has 12 residues. CDR3 residues: CSVGGGIDTQYF. Here the CDR3 DNA reads TGCAGCGTTGGTGGGGGGATAGATACGCAGTATTTT.

The chain carries TRBV2 and TRBJ1-5, with 8 bases aligning to TRBD1. The CDR3 extends over 14 amino acids. V was clipped by 6 bases and J by 4 bases; unmatched bases: 5. Germline loops: CDR1 SNHLY, CDR2 FYNNEI. In DNA, the CDR3 is TGTGCCAGCAGCGCGACAGGGGAAAATCAGCCCCAGCATTTT. Protein: CASSATGENQPQHF.

The chain carries TRBV20-1 and TRBJ2-7, with 11 positions matching TRBD2. The trim removed 6 bases at V and 5 bases at J, leaving 12 bases unmatched. The CDR3 sequence is 15 residues long. Germline V gives CDR1 DFQATT, CDR2 SNEGSKA (reference sequence). In nucleotides, the CDR3 is TGCAGTGCCCTTACCCCTAGCGGGGGGTCAGACGAGCAGTACTTC. This encodes CSALTPSGGSDEQYF.

The J gene is TRBJ1-1, the V gene TRBV27, with unresolved D. V lost 4 bases and J lost 0, with 15 bases in between. The CDR3 contains 16 residues. Looked up from germline, CDR1 is MNHEY and CDR2 is SMNVEV (reference sequence). The CDR3 sequence is CASSSAALGMNTEAFF. For the CDR3, the DNA is TGTGCCAGCAGTTCAGCAGCCCTGGGTATGAACACTGAAGCTTTCTTT.

The V call is TRBV7-2, the J call TRBJ2-3, with a possible D match to TRBD2 (5 bases). Germline CDR1 is SGHTA and CDR2 is FQGNSA. The CDR3 length is 15 residues. V shed 5 bases and J shed 2 bases, with 14 bases lying between them. CDR3 sequence: CASSPGWGVTDTQYF. As DNA, the CDR3 is TGTGCCAGCAGCCCGGGGTGGGGAGTCACAGATACGCAGTATTTT.

The chain has TRBV4-1 and TRBJ2-3; 13 nucleotides align to TRBD2. The germline gives CDR1 MGHRA, CDR2 YSYEKL. Unmatched junction bases numbered 8, after V lost 3 bases and J lost 8 bases. This CDR3 comprises 16 residues. DNA for the CDR3: TGCGCCAGCAGCCATGGACTAGCGGGAGTATCGGGTACGCAGTATTTT. It yields the protein CASSHGLAGVSGTQYF.

This clonotype has more than one count but fewer than ten. This chain links TRBV11-2 with TRBJ2-1; D gene uncertain. Germline assignment: CDR1 SGHAT and CDR2 FQNNGV. V was clipped by 0 bases and J by 4 bases, with 4 bases between them. This CDR3 has 13 amino acids. CDR3: CASSLESYNEQFF. Here the CDR3 DNA reads TGTGCCAGCAGCTTAGAATCTTACAATGAGCAGTTCTTC.

This clonotype occurred once. The chain links TRBV12-3 or TRBV12-4 to TRBJ2-3; D gene uncertain. V was pared by 3 bases and J by 2 bases, with 9 bases between. This CDR3 spans 14 amino acids. The CDR3 is CASSFNSPTDTQYF. The CDR3 DNA sequence: TGTGCCAGCAGTTTCAACAGCCCCACAGATACGCAGTATTTT.